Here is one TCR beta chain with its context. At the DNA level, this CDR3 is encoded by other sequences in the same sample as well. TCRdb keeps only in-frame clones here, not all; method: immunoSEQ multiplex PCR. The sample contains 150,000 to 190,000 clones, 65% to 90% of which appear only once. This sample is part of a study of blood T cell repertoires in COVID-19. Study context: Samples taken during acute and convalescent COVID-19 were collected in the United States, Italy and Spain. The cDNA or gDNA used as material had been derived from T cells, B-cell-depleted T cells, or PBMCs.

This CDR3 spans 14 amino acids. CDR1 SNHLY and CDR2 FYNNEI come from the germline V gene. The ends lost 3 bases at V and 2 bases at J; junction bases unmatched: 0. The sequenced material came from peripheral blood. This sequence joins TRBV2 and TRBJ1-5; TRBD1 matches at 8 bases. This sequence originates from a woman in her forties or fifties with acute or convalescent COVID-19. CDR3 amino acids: CASSEGQGNQPQHF. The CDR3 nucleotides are TGTGCCAGCAGTGAGGGACAGGGCAATCAGCCCCAGCATTTT.